These 8 T cell receptor beta chains were sequenced from one sample in a study of cytomegalovirus exposure and HLA in healthy donors. In the PCR, 60 Vbeta and 13 Jbeta primers were used. The method was immunoSEQ multiplex PCR; TCRdb's version includes in-frame clones alone and lacks a portion of them. The data contain about 170,000 clones, roughly 76% of them seen just once; the ten biggest clones take up roughly 4.5%. Source material: PBMCs. These receptors were collected from a young woman in good health and CMV-seropositive.

This clone was picked up a small number of times. The chain recombines TRBV11-1 with TRBJ2-7; D perhaps matches TRBD1 (6 bases). CDR1 SGHAT and CDR2 FQDESV come from the germline V gene (reference sequence). The CDR3 has 16 residues. Trimming pared 1 base from V and 4 bases from J, leaving 17 bases between. CDR3 sequence (DNA): TGTGCCAGCAGCTTAGATGGGGGCTCCTCTACTTACGAGCAGTACTTC. Translating it yields CASSLDGGSSTYEQYF.

The J gene is TRBJ1-2, the V gene TRBV2; D is uncertain. V lost 1 base to trimming and J lost 7 bases, with 25 bases between them. CDR3 size: 18 residues. Germline CDR1 SNHLY, CDR2 FYNNEI. The CDR3 loop reads CASSEDLGVNPTDLGYTF. CDR3 DNA: TGTGCCAGCAGTGAAGATCTGGGAGTAAATCCGACCGACCTTGGCTACACCTTC.

The chain couples TRBV6-5 to TRBJ1-4; the D gene is possibly TRBD1 (6 bases). Germline V CDR1 and CDR2: MNHEY, SVGAGI. V was clipped by 2 bases and J by 5 bases, with 9 bases between them. The CDR3 contains 14 residues. Here the CDR3 reads CASSYRGQNEKLFF. CDR3 nucleotide sequence: TGTGCCAGCAGTTACCGTGGACAGAATGAAAAACTGTTTTTT.

The gene calls are TRBV6-5 and TRBJ1-1, with 8 bases aligning to TRBD1. The CDR3 totals 16 residues. Germline CDR1 and CDR2: MNHEY and SVGAGI. With V trimmed by 3 bases and J by 5 bases, 11 bases remained unmatched. DNA of the CDR3: TGTGCCAGCAGTTATTTGGGGGCAGGGGGCGCAACTGAAGCTTTCTTT. Residues: CASSYLGAGGATEAFF.

The chain recombines TRBV29-1 with TRBJ2-2, with D tentatively TRBD2 (5 bases). The V end lost 0 bases, the J end lost 3 bases, and 8 bases lay between the germline ends. Germline loops: CDR1 SQVTM, CDR2 ANQGSEA. The CDR3 is made up of 14 amino acids. In DNA, the CDR3 is TGCAGCGTTGAAGATCTCGGGGACACCGGGGAGCTGTTTTTT. This codes for CSVEDLGDTGELFF.

This clone was counted only a few times. This chain connects TRBV9 to TRBJ1-3, with D hard to call. Germline V gene lookup returns CDR1 SGDLS and CDR2 YYNGEE. The ends were cut back, 3 bases at V and 0 bases at J, with 13 bases in the middle. CDR3 length: 16 amino acids. The CDR3 coding sequence is TGTGCCAGCAGCGCGTCAGGTTTTCCCTCTGGAAACACCATATATTTT. As protein: CASSASGFPSGNTIYF.

As DNA, the CDR3 is TGTGCCAGCAGCGCCGGGACTAGCGGGGGGGATGAGCAGTTCTTC. Encoded protein: CASSAGTSGGDEQFF. This chain joins TRBV5-6 and TRBJ2-1; TRBD2 agrees at 16 bases. Germline V gene lookup returns CDR1 SGHDT and CDR2 YYEEEE. CDR3 length: 15 residues. Germline trimming cut 4 bases from V and 8 bases from J; bases unmatched to any gene: 3.

This clone was found once. The chain recombines TRBV2 with TRBJ1-5; D not resolved. The germline V gene has CDR1 SNHLY and CDR2 FYNNEI. The CDR3 has 13 amino acids. Trimming removed 7 bases at V and 4 bases at J, with 11 bases between. The CDR3 region has the DNA TGTGCCAGCAAGAGGGAGGGTAATCAGCCCCAGCATTTT. Its translation is CASKREGNQPQHF.